This T cell receptor (beta chain) was captured in a study of cytomegalovirus exposure and HLA in healthy donors. CDR1 and CDR2 (germline): LGHNA, YNFKEQ. The V end was cut by 0 bases, the J end by 6 bases, with 18 bases between. The CDR3 extends over 17 amino acids. A word on this clone: What it recognizes is unknown.

PCR employed 60 Vbeta and 13 Jbeta primers. Profiling relied on immunoSEQ multiplex PCR, and the TCRdb table lists in-frame clones only, not all of them. The repertoire holds more than 80,000 clones, with about four fifths as singletons. Findings of the study overall: The classifier, whose performance was assessed in both the original and validation cohorts, reportedly diagnosed cytomegalovirus status with high specificity and sensitivity. The investigators catalogued some 160 TCR beta chains as cytomegalovirus-associated. Most CMV-associated TCR beta chains were later found to appear HLA-restricted. A few V segments could not be told apart, such as TRBV6-2 and TRBV6-3, and were left out.

Sequencing input: PBMCs. This clonotype was sampled from a man aged 18 to 29 in good health and CMV-seropositive. The chain has TRBV4-2 and TRBJ1-5; D gene unclear. The CDR3 here is CASSQDCGEVGSQPQHF. The DNA of the CDR3 is TGTGCCAGCAGCCAAGATTGTGGGGAGGTAGGGAGTCAGCCCCAGCATTTT.